The 17 T cell receptor beta chains below come from one sample, sequenced in a study of cytotoxic CD8 clonotypes in ibrutinib-treated CLL. Libraries were prepared by immunoSEQ multiplex PCR; TCRdb keeps only in-frame clonotypes and omits some of them. The sample shows 330,000 or so clones, approximately 67% of them seen only once. The sequenced sample was PBMCs, obtained after 36 months of ibrutinib treatment. These receptor sequences come from a human donor with chronic lymphocytic leukemia.

The sample holds a few counts of this clone. The chain combines TRBV29-1 with TRBJ1-1, with 10 bases matching TRBD1. Germline assignment: CDR1 SQVTM and CDR2 ANQGSEA. The junction had 3 bases not matched to a gene; V was cut back by 5 bases and J by 0 bases. The CDR3 is made up of 14 amino acids. CDR3 amino acids: CSVWDRGMNTEAFF. CDR3 sequence (DNA): TGCAGCGTTTGGGACAGGGGTATGAACACTGAAGCTTTCTTT.

V is TRBV5-8 and J is TRBJ1-1; TRBD1 matches 8 bases. The CDR3 sequence is 13 residues long. Trimming removed 2 bases from V and 5 bases from J; junction bases left unmatched: 2. The germline gives CDR1 SGHTS, CDR2 YDEGEE. The CDR3 DNA is TGTGCCAGCAGCTTAAACAGGGGGACTGAAGCTTTCTTT. It specifies CASSLNRGTEAFF.

The V call is TRBV7-3, the J call TRBJ2-7, with 8 positions matching TRBD2. The V gene end was trimmed by 2 bases and the J gene end by 2 bases; junction bases not matched to a gene: 5. Germline V gene lookup returns CDR1 SGHTA and CDR2 FQGTGA. This CDR3 has 15 residues. CDR3 bases: TGTGCCAGCAGCTTACTAGCGGGCCCCGCCTACGAGCAGTACTTC. This sequence encodes CASSLLAGPAYEQYF.

This clone has just one count. The CDR3 DNA reads as TGTGCCAGCAGTGAAGCGCTTGGCATTGGCTACACCTTC. Protein product: CASSEALGIGYTF. The chain carries TRBV2 and TRBJ1-2; D ambiguous. Germline values: CDR1 SNHLY, CDR2 FYNNEI. V was shortened by 0 bases and J by 7 bases, with 9 bases between the two germline ends. This CDR3 has 13 residues.

The rearrangement links TRBV6-6 to TRBJ1-2, with TRBD1 matching over 7 bases. CDR3 length: 14 amino acids. The germline CDR1 and CDR2 sequences are MNHNY and SVGAGI (reference sequence). V trimming: 1 base; J trimming: 4 bases; junction bases outside the gene matches: 3. The CDR3 is CASSYWAGGYGYTF. CDR3 coding DNA: TGTGCCAGCAGTTACTGGGCAGGGGGCTATGGCTACACCTTC.

The J gene is TRBJ2-5, the V gene TRBV5-1; TRBD2 matches 8 bases. The CDR3 is 15 amino acids. Germline V CDR1 and CDR2: SGHRS, YFSETQ. V gave up 1 base and J gave up 1 base; unmatched junction bases: 3. CDR3 in amino acids: CASSLTSGSQETQYF. The CDR3, as DNA: TGCGCCAGCAGCTTGACTAGCGGTAGCCAAGAGACCCAGTACTTC. The full variable domain, completed using reference TRBV5-1 and TRBJ2-5, is KAGVTQTPRYLIKTRGQQVTLSCSPISGHRSVSWYQQTPGQGLQFLFEYFSETQRNKGNFPGRFSGRQFSNSRSEMNVSTLELGDSALYLCASSLTSGSQETQYFGPGTRLLVL.

V is TRBV29-1 and J is TRBJ2-7, with D possibly being TRBD1 (5 bases). The CDR3 contains 15 residues. Germline V lookup: CDR1 SQVTM, CDR2 ANQGSEA. V was cut by 4 bases and J by 4 bases, with 20 bases left in between. CDR3 in DNA: TGCAGCGTTGGTGGGGCCAATAGCTACTCTTACGAGCAGTACTTC. Translating gives CSVGGANSYSYEQYF.

The rearrangement uses TRBV19 and TRBJ2-7; a possible D gene is TRBD1 (6 bases). CDR1 LNHDA and CDR2 SQIVND come from the germline V gene (reference sequence). V was clipped by 1 base and J by 6 bases, with 13 bases between them. This CDR3 has 14 amino acids. The CDR3 sequence: CASSIGSHRVEQYF. The CDR3 DNA reads TGTGCCAGTAGTATAGGTTCACACAGGGTCGAGCAGTACTTC.

This clone has only a few counts. The CDR3 DNA follows: TGTGCCAGCAGCTTGAATCCAGGGGCAGATACGCAGTATTTT. Translation: CASSLNPGADTQYF. The genes are TRBV5-4 and TRBJ2-3; perhaps TRBD1 as D (6 bases). Germline loops: CDR1 SGHNT, CDR2 YYREEE (reference sequence). The CDR3 length is 14 residues. The V gene lost 1 base and the J gene lost 4 bases, with 10 bases spanning the gap.

The rearrangement links TRBV18 to TRBJ1-2; weak D call: TRBD1 (6 bases). V was clipped by 4 bases and J by 12 bases, with 18 bases between them. This CDR3 has 13 amino acids. CDR1 and CDR2 from the germline V gene are KGHSH and LQKENI. For the CDR3, the DNA is TGTGCCAGCTCACTCACATCCGGGACAAGGGACACCTTC. Its translation is CASSLTSGTRDTF.

The V call is TRBV7-9, the J call TRBJ1-3, with D perhaps TRBD1 (5 bases). Between the trimmed V and J ends, which lost 3 bases and 2 bases, there was a span of 11 bases. The V gene's germline CDR1 is SEHNR and CDR2 FQNEAQ (reference sequence). CDR3 length equals 15 residues. CDR3 region: CASSLQGIAGNTIYF. The CDR3 bases are TGTGCCAGCAGCTTGCAGGGTATTGCTGGAAACACCATATATTTT.

V gene TRBV7-2 combines with J gene TRBJ2-1, with 7 bases identical to TRBD2. The V gene's germline CDR1 is SGHTA and CDR2 FQGNSA. This CDR3 region has 17 residues. V lost 2 bases and J lost 6; bases outside the gene matches: 13. The CDR3 DNA reads TGTGCCAGCAGCTTATTGGTTAGGGCGGGAGTTCGCAATGAGCAGTTCTTC. Amino acid sequence: CASSLLVRAGVRNEQFF.

This clone was seen more than once but under ten times. V and J are TRBV6-6 and TRBJ2-5, with 15 bases aligning to TRBD2. The CDR3 is 16 residues long. Germline loops: CDR1 MNHNY, CDR2 SVGAGI (reference sequence). Trimming at V came to 2 bases and at J to 5 bases, leaving 3 bases not matched to a gene. The CDR3 sequence is CASSYTGTSGRETQYF. The CDR3 coding sequence is TGTGCCAGCAGTTACACGGGGACTAGCGGGAGGGAGACCCAGTACTTC.

The chain joins TRBV13 to TRBJ2-1; TRBD2 aligns across 8 bases. V was clipped by 5 bases and J by 9 bases; unmatched bases: 9. Germline CDR1 PRHDT, CDR2 FYEKMQ (reference sequence). The CDR3 has 14 amino acids. The DNA for the CDR3 is TGTGCCAGCAGCCCAGGGGCGGGGGGAGGTGAGCAGTTCTTC. Translation gives CASSPGAGGGEQFF.

This clone was recorded once. The V gene is TRBV4-1, the J gene TRBJ2-3, with D possibly matching TRBD1 (5 bases). Trimming left V 4 bases short and J 1 base short, with 9 bases between. CDR3 length: 14 residues. CDR1 and CDR2 from the germline V gene are MGHRA and YSYEKL. The CDR3 DNA sequence: TGCGCCAGCAGCCCCTTGACAGGCACAGATACGCAGTATTTT. Protein product: CASSPLTGTDTQYF.

V gene TRBV12-5 combines with J gene TRBJ2-5, with 9 bases identical to TRBD2. CDR1 and CDR2 from the germline V gene are LGHNT and FRNRAP. J was trimmed by 2 bases and V by 0 bases; bases with no gene match: 7. This CDR3 spans 17 amino acids. CDR3 loop: CASGLVLSGGPQETQYF. The DNA of the CDR3 is TGTGCTAGTGGTTTGGTATTGAGCGGGGGGCCTCAAGAGACCCAGTACTTC. Complete variable domain (other parts from reference TRBV12-5 and TRBJ2-5): DARVTQTPRHKVTEMGQEVTMRCQPILGHNTVFWYRQTMMQGLELLAYFRNRAPLDDSGMPKDRFSAEMPDATLATLKIQPSEPRDSAVYFCASGLVLSGGPQETQYFGPGTRLLVL.

The DNA of the CDR3 is TGCAGTGCTAGAGACAGTAATGAGCAGTTCTTC. This translates into CSARDSNEQFF. This chain connects TRBV20-1 to TRBJ2-1; D is unclear. From germline, CDR1 is DFQATT and CDR2 SNEGSKA (reference sequence). The CDR3 is 11 residues long. The V end was cut by 0 bases, the J end by 7 bases, with 4 bases between.